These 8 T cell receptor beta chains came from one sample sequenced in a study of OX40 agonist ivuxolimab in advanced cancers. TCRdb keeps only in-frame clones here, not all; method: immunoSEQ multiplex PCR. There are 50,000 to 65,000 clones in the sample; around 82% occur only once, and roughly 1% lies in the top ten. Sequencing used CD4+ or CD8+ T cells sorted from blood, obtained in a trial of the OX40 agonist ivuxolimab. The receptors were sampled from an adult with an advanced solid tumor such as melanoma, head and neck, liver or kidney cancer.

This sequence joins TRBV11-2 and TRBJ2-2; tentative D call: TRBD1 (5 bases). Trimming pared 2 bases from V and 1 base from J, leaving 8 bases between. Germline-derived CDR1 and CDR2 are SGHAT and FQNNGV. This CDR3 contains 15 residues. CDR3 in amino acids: CASSLQQGNTGELFF. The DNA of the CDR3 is TGTGCCAGCAGCTTACAGCAGGGGAACACCGGGGAGCTGTTTTTT.

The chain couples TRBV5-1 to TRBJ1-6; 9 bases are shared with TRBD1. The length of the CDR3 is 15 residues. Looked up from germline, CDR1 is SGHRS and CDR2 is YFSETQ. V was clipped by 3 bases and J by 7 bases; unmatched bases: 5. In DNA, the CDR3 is TGCGCCAGCAGCTCGGGACAGGGACGCAATTCACCCCTCCACTTT. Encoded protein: CASSSGQGRNSPLHF.

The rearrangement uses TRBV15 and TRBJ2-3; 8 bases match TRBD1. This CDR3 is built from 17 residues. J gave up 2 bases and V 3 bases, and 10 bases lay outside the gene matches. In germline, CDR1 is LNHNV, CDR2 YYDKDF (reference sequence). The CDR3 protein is CATSRELQGGSTDTQYF. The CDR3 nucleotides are TGTGCCACCAGCAGGGAATTACAGGGGGGATCCACAGATACGCAGTATTTT.

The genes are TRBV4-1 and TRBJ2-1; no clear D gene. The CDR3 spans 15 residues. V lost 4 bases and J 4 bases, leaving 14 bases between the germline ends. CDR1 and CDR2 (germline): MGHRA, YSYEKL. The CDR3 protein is CASSRSQELYNEQFF. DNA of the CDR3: TGCGCCAGCAGCCGTAGCCAGGAACTTTACAATGAGCAGTTCTTC.

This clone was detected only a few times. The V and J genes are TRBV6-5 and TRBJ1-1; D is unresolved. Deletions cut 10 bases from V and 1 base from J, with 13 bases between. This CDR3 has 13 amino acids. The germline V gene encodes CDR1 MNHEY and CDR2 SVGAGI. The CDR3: CATSAGENTEAFF. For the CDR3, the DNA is TGTGCCACCTCCGCGGGAGAGAACACTGAAGCTTTCTTT.

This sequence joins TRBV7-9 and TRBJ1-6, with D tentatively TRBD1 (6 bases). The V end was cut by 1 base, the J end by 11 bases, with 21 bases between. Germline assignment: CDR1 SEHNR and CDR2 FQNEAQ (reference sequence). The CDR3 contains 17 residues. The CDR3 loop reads CASSLGGVSQGFAPLHF. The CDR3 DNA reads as TGTGCCAGCAGCTTAGGCGGAGTGTCACAGGGATTTGCACCCCTCCACTTT.

This CDR3 is CASSQVGTRQAGANVLTF. In DNA, the CDR3 is TGCGCCAGCAGCCAAGTGGGCACTAGACAAGCTGGGGCCAACGTCCTGACTTTC. The chain is built from TRBV4-1 and TRBJ2-6, with a weak D call TRBD2 (5 bases). This CDR3 is built from 18 residues. Germline lookup yields CDR1 MGHRA and CDR2 YSYEKL. V was clipped by 1 base and J by 2 bases, with 15 bases between them.

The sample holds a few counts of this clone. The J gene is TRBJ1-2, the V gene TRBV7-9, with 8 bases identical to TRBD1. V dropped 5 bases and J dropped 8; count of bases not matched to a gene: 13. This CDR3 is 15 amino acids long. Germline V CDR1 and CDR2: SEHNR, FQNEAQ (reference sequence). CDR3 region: CASSPETGAPLGYTF. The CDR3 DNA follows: TGTGCCAGCAGCCCTGAGACAGGGGCCCCTCTGGGCTACACCTTC.